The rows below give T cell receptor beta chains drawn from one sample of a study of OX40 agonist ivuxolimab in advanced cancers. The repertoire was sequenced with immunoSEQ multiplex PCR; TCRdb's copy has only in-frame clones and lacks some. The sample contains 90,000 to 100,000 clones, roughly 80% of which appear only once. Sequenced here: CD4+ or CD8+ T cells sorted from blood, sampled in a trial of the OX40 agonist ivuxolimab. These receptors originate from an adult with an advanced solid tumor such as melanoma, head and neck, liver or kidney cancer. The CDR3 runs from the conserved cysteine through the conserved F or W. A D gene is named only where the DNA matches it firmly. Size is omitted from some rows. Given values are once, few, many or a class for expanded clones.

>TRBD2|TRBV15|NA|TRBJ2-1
TGTGCCACCAGCAGAGGGACTAGCGGGGGTTACAATGAGCAGTTCTTC
CATSRGTSGGYNEQFF
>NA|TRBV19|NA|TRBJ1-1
TGTGCCAGTAGTATAAGGGGCAGCCCAACCAAAGGGATCTTT
CASSIRGSPTKGIF
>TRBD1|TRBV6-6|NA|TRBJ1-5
TGTGCCAGCAGTTACCGGGGGACAGGAGGACAGCCCCAGCATTTT
CASSYRGTGGQPQHF
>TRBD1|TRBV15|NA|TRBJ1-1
TGTGCCACCAGCAGAGGGGGACAGGGCCTTTGGAACACTGAAGCTTTCTTT
CATSRGGQGLWNTEAFF
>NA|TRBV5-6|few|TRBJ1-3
TGTGCCAGCAGCTTGGCCAATGGAAACACCATATATTTT
CASSLANGNTIYF
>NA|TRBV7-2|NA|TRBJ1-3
TGTGCCAGCAGCTTAGGAAACACCATATATTTT
CASSLGNTIYF
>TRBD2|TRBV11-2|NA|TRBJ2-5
TGTGCCAGCAGCCCCCTCGAGGGAGGGAGGGAGACCCAGTACTTC
CASSPLEGGRETQYF
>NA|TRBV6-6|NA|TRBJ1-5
TGTGCCAGCAGTTACTCGAGTCCGGGTCAGCCCCAGCATTTT
CASSYSSPGQPQHF
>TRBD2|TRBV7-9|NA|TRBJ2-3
TGTGCCAGCAGCCCAGCGGGAGCTAGCACAGATACGCAGTATTTT
CASSPAGASTDTQYF
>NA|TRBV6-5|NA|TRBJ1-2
TGTGCCAGCAGTTACGAGGGGGACTATGGCTACACCTTC
CASSYEGDYGYTF
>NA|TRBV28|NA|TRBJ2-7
TGTGCCAGCAGGCGGACTTCTGGGGCTGGGGAGCAGTACTTC
CASRRTSGAGEQYF
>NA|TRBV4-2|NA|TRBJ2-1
TGTGCCAGCAGCCTGGAATACAATGAGCAGTTCTTC
CASSLEYNEQFF
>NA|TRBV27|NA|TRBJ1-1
TGTGCCAGCAGTTTCCGGGGCAGGCGGACTGAAGCTTTCTTT
CASSFRGRRTEAFF
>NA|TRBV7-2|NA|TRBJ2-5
TGTGCCAGCAGCTTAGGTAGGAGCGGCCCACGTCAAGAGACCCAGTACTTC
CASSLGRSGPRQETQYF
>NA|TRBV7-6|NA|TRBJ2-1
TGTGCCAGCAGCCCCTTGCAACAGTTATACAATGAGCAGTTCTTC
CASSPLQQLYNEQFF
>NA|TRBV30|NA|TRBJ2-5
TGTGCCTGGAGTGCGGGACTCCAAGAGACCCAGTACTTC
CAWSAGLQETQYF
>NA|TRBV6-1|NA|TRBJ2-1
TGTGCCAGCAGCGAAACAGGGTGGGGCAATGAGCAGTTCTTC
CASSETGWGNEQFF
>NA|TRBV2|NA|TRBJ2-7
TGTGCCAGCAGTGTTTTGGGCTACGAGCAGTACTTC
CASSVLGYEQYF
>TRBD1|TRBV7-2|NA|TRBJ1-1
TGTGCCAGCAGCCCTGGGACTGACAGGGTGGGGGCTTTCTTT
CASSPGTDRVGAFF
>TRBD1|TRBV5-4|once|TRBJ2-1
TGTGCCAGCAGCTGGGACAGGGCCCCTTCCTACAATGAGCAGTTCTTC
CASSWDRAPSYNEQFF
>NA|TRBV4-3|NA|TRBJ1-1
TGCGCCAGCAGCCAAGAGGTGGGGCGGGACACTGAAGCTTTCTTT
CASSQEVGRDTEAFF
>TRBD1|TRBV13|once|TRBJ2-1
TGTGCCAGCAGCCCTCTGACAGGGTCCAATCCCGGCAATGAGCAGTTCTTC
CASSPLTGSNPGNEQFF
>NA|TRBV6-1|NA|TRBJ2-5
TGTGCCAGCATCGAGGGGACTGTTCAAGAGACCCAGTACTTC
CASIEGTVQETQYF
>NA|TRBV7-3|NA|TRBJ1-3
TGTGCCAGCAGCGCCTCATCTGGAAACACCATATATTTT
CASSASSGNTIYF
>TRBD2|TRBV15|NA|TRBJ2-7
TGTGCCACCAGCAGGTGGGAGGGAAGCTCCTACGAGCAGTACTTC
CATSRWEGSSYEQYF
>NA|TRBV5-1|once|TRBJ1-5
TGCGCCAGCAGCTTGGCCGGCAATCAGCCCCAGCATTTT
CASSLAGNQPQHF
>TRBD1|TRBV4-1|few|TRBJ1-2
TGCGCCAGCAGCCCTCGAGACTCCCCGGGACAGGGGGCGGGCGGCTACACCTTC
CASSPRDSPGQGAGGYTF